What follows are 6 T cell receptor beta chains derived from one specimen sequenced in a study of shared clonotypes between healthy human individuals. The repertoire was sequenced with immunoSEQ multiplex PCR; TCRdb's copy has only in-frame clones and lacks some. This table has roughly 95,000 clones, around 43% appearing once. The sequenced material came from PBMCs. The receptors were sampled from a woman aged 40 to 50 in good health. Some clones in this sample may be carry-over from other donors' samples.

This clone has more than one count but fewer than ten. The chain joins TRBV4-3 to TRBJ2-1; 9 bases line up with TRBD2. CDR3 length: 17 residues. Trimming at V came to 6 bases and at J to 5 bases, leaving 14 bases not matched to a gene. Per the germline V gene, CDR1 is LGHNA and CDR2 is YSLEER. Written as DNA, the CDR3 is TGCGCCAGCAGGGAAAACATAGGGCTAGCGGGACACAATGAGCAGTTCTTC. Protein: CASRENIGLAGHNEQFF.

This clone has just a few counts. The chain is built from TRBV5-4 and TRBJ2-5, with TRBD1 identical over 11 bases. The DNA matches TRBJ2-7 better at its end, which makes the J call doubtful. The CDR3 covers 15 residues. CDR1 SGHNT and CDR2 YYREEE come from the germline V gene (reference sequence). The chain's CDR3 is CASSSQDRGRYEQYF. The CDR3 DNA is TGTGCCAGCAGCTCGCAGGACAGGGGGCGGTACGAGCAGTACTTC.

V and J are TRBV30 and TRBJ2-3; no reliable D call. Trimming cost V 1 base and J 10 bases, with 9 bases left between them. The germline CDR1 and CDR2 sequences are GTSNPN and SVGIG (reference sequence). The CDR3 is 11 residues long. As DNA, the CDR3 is TGTGCCTGGAGTGCGTCCCGGCCGCAGTATTTT. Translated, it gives CAWSASRPQYF.

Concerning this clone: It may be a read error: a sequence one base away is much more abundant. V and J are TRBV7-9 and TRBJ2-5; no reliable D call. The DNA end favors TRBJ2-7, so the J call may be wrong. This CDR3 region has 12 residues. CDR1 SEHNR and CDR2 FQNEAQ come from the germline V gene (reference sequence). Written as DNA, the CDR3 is TGTGCCAGCAGCTCCCTATTATACGAGCAGTACTTC. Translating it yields CASSSLLYEQYF.

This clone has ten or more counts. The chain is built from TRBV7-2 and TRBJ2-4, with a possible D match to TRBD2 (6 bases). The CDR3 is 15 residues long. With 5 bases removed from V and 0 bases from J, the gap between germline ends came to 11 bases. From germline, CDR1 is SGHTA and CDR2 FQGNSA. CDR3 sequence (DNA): TGTGCCAGCAGCGATAGCGGTTTAGCCAAAAACATTCAGTACTTC. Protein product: CASSDSGLAKNIQYF.

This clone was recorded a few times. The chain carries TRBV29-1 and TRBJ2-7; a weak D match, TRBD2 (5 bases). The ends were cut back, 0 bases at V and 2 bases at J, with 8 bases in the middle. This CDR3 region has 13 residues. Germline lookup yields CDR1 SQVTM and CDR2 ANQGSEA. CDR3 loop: CSVEDPGTYEQYF. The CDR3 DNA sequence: TGCAGCGTTGAAGATCCGGGGACCTACGAGCAGTACTTC.